This T cell receptor beta chain was sequenced for a study of control samples from healthy donors and cancer patients. Assay used: immunoSEQ multiplex PCR; TCRdb lists only in-frame clones, some missing. The repertoire holds approximately 170,000 clones, with 90% to 95% as singletons. The V end lost 4 bases, the J end lost 0 bases, and 15 bases lay between the germline ends. Germline V gene data show CDR1 as SGHDT and CDR2 as YYEEEE. The CDR3 totals 16 residues. This TCR was recovered from a woman aged 25-40 years in good health. The V and J genes are TRBV5-6 and TRBJ2-3; perhaps TRBD2 as D (5 bases). Specimen: blood. The CDR3, as DNA: TGTGCCAGCAGCCGACTACCCCGCGGGAGCACAGATACGCAGTATTTT. Amino acids: CASSRLPRGSTDTQYF.